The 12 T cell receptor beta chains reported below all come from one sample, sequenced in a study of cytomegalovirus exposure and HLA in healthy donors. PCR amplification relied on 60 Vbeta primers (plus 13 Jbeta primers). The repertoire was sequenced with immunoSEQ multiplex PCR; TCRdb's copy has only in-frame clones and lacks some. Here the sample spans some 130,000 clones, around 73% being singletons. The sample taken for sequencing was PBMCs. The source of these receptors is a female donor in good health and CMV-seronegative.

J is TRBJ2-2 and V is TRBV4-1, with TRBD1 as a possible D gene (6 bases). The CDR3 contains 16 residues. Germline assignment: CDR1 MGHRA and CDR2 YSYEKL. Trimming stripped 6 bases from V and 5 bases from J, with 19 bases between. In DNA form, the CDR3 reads TGCGCCAGCAGGGACCCCAGGGAGAGGGGGACCGGGGAGCTGTTTTTT. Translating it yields CASRDPRERGTGELFF.

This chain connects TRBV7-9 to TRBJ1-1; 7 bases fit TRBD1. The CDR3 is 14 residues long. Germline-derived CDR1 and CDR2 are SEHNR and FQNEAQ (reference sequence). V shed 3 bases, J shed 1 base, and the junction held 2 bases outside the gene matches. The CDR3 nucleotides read TGTGCCAGCAGCTTGGGACAGCCGAACACTGAAGCTTTCTTT. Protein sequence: CASSLGQPNTEAFF.

Here the CDR3 reads CASNRQVEETQYF. The CDR3 nucleotides are TGTGCCAGCAATAGACAGGTAGAAGAGACCCAGTACTTC. This rearrangement joins TRBV6-1 to TRBJ2-5; tentatively, D is TRBD1 (6 bases). CDR3 length: 13 residues. CDR1 is MNHNS, CDR2 SASEGT, per germline. V was trimmed by 7 bases and J by 3 bases, leaving 12 bases between them.

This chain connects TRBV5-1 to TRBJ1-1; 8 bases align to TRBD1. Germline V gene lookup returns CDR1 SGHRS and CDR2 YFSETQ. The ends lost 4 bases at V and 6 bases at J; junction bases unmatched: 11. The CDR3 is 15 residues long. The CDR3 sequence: CASSALAGGSAEAFF. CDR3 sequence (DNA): TGCGCCAGCAGCGCCCTCGCAGGGGGCAGCGCTGAAGCTTTCTTT.

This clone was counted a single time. The CDR3 DNA sequence: TGTGCCAGCAGTGGGGGAGGATTTCTTTATGGCTACACCTTC. Its protein product is CASSGGGFLYGYTF. The chain carries TRBV25-1 and TRBJ1-2; no definite D call. The V and J ends lost 4 bases and 5 bases respectively, with 14 bases between them. CDR1 is MGHDK, CDR2 SYGVNS, per germline. The CDR3 is 14 residues long.

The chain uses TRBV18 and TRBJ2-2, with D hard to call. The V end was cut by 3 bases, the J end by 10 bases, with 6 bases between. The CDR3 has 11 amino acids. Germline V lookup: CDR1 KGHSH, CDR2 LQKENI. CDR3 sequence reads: CASSPLLELFF. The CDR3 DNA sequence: TGTGCCAGCTCACCCCTACTGGAGCTGTTTTTT.

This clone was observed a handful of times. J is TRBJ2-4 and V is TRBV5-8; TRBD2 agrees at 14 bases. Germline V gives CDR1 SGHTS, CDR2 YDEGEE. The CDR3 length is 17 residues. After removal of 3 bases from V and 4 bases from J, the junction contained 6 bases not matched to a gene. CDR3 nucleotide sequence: TGTGCCAGCAGCTCCGGGACTAGCGGGAGATCTAAAAACATTCAGTACTTC. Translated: CASSSGTSGRSKNIQYF.

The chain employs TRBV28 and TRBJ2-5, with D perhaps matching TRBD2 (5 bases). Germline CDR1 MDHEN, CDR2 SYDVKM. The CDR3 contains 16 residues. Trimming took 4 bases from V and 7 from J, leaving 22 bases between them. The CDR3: CASSSSPEANPRTQYF. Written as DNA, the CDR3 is TGTGCCAGCAGTTCTAGCCCCGAGGCCAACCCACGGACCCAGTACTTC.

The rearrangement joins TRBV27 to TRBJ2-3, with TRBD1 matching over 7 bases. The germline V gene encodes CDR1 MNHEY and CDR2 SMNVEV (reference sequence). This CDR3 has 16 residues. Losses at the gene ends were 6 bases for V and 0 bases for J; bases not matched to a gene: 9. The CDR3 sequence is CASSPGQAYSTDTQYF. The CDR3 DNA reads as TGTGCCAGCAGCCCAGGACAGGCGTATAGCACAGATACGCAGTATTTT.

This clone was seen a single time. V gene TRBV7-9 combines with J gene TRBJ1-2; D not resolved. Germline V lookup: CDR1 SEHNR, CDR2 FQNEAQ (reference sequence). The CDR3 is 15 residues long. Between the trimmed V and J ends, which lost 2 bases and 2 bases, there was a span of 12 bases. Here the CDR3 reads CASSLLAESNYGYTF. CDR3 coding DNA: TGTGCCAGCAGCTTACTCGCTGAGTCGAACTATGGCTACACCTTC.

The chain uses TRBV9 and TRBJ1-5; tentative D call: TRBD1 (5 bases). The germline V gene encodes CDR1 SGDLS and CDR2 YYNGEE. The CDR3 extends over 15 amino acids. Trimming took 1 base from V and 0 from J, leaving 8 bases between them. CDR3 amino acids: CASSVSGDSNQPQHF. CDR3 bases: TGTGCCAGCAGCGTATCGGGGGATAGCAATCAGCCCCAGCATTTT.

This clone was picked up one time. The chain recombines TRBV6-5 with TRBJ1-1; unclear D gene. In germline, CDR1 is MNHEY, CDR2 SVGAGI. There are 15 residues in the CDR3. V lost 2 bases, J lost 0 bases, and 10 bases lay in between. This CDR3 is CASSYGGEMNTEAFF. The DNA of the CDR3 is TGTGCCAGCAGTTACGGCGGGGAAATGAACACTGAAGCTTTCTTT.